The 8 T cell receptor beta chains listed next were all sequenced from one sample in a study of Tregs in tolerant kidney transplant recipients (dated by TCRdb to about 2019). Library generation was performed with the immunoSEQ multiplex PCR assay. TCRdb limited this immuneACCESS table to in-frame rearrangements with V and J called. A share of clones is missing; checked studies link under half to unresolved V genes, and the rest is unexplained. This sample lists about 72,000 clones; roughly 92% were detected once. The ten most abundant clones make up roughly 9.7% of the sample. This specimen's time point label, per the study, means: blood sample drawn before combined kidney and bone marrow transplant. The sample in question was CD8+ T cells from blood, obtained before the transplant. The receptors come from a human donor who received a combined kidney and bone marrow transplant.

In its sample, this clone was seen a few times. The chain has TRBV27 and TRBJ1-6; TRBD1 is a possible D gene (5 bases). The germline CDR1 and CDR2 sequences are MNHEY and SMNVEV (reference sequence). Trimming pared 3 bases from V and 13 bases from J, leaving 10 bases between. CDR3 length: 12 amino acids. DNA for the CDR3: TGTGCCAGCAGTTTGACCGGGGGGCCCCTCCACTTT. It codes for CASSLTGGPLHF.

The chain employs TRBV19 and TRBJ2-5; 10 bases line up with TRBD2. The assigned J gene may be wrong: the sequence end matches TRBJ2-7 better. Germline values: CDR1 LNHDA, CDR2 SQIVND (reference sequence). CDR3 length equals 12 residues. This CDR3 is CASSSGGYEQYF. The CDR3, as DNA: TGTGCCAGTTCTAGCGGGGGCTACGAGCAGTACTTC.

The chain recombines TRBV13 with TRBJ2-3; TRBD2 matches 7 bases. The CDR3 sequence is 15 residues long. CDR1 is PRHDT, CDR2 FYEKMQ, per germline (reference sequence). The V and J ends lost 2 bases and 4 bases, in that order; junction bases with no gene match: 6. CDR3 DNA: TGTGCCAGCAGCTTACCGGGAGGTGTTCCAGATACGCAGTATTTT. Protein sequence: CASSLPGGVPDTQYF.

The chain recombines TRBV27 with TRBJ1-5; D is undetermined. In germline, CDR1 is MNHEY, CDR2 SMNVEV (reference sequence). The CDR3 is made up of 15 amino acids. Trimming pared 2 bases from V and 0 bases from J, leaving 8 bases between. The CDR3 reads CASSLNSYSNQPQHF. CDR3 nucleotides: TGTGCCAGCAGTTTAAATAGTTATAGCAATCAGCCCCAGCATTTT.

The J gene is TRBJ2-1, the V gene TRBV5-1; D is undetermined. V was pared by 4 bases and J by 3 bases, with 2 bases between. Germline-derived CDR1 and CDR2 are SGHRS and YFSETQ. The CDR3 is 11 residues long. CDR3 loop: CASSLYNEQFF. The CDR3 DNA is TGCGCCAGCAGCCTCTACAATGAGCAGTTCTTC.

The CDR3 DNA is TGTGCCAGCACAGGTACCTCGGATCCCACCATATATTTT. The encoded protein is CASTGTSDPTIYF. The genes are TRBV11-2 and TRBJ1-3; D is ambiguous. Germline V gene lookup returns CDR1 SGHAT and CDR2 FQNNGV. The V gene lost 7 bases and the J gene lost 9 bases, with 16 bases spanning the gap. The CDR3 spans 13 residues.

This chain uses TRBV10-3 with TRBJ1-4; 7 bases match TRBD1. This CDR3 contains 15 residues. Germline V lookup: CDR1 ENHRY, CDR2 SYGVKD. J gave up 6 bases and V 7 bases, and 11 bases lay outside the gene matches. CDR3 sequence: CAIKAGQGVYEKLFF. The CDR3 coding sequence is TGTGCCATCAAGGCCGGGCAGGGGGTTTATGAAAAACTGTTTTTT.

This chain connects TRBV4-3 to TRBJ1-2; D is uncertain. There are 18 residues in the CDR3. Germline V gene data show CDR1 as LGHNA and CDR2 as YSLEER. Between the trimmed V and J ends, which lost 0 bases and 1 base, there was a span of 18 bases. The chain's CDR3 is CASSQEDSRVLLNYGYTF. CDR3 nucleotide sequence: TGCGCCAGCAGCCAAGAAGATTCGCGGGTCCTACTTAACTATGGCTACACCTTC.